The 5 T cell receptor beta chains listed next were all sequenced from one sample in a study of T cell changes during pregnancy in multiple sclerosis. The data were produced by immunoSEQ multiplex PCR, yet TCRdb's version contains in-frame clones alone and is incomplete. Among nearly 110,000 clones listed, about 90% were seen once. Material: peripheral blood, obtained before pregnancy. All receptors derive from a female donor with multiple sclerosis, enrolled in a pregnancy study.

The chain recombines TRBV4-1 with TRBJ2-4; D is unclear. Looked up from germline, CDR1 is MGHRA and CDR2 is YSYEKL. CDR3 length: 13 amino acids. Between the trimmed V and J ends, which lost 0 bases and 6 bases, there was a span of 6 bases. The DNA for the CDR3 is TGCGCCAGCAGCCAAGAAGGCGGAAACATTCAGTACTTC. Protein: CASSQEGGNIQYF.

The chain couples TRBV7-8 to TRBJ1-2, with TRBD1 identical over 9 bases. This CDR3 has 22 amino acids. After removal of 3 bases from V and 4 bases from J, the junction contained 27 bases not matched to a gene. CDR1 and CDR2 from the germline V gene are SGHVS and FQNEAQ. The CDR3 DNA follows: TGTGCCAGCAGCTTTCCAGCTGGGACAGGGCCCGAAAACTCCCATTCCTTCTATGGCTACACCTTC. This sequence encodes CASSFPAGTGPENSHSFYGYTF.

The CDR3 loop reads CASSRRVGGVGTEAFF. CDR3 nucleotides: TGTGCCAGCAGCCGCCGCGTGGGGGGGGTCGGCACTGAAGCTTTCTTT. The chain carries TRBV7-2 and TRBJ1-1, with D maybe TRBD1 (5 bases). This CDR3 region has 16 residues. Germline V lookup: CDR1 SGHTA, CDR2 FQGNSA. Trimming removed 5 bases from V and 4 bases from J, with 20 bases in between.

The chain combines TRBV29-1 with TRBJ2-2; D possibly corresponds to TRBD1 (7 bases). This CDR3 spans 16 amino acids. Per germline, CDR1 SQVTM and CDR2 ANQGSEA. V was shortened by 0 bases and J by 5 bases, with 16 bases between the two germline ends. The CDR3 DNA sequence: TGCAGCGTTGAAGACAGGGGGGATGCGGGAACCGGGGAGCTGTTTTTT. It translates to CSVEDRGDAGTGELFF.

This clone was counted a single time. The rearrangement links TRBV5-1 to TRBJ2-5, with D perhaps TRBD1 (6 bases). Germline V gene sequence: CDR1 SGHRS, CDR2 YFSETQ. The CDR3 consists of 14 residues. The germline V and J ends were trimmed by 6 bases and 4 bases, with 16 bases remaining between them. CDR3 in amino acids: CASTYTTGLETQYF. The CDR3 bases are TGCGCCAGCACCTATACTACAGGGTTAGAGACCCAGTACTTC. Looking up the rest from reference TRBV5-1 and TRBJ2-5 gives the full variable domain: KAGVTQTPRYLIKTRGQQVTLSCSPISGHRSVSWYQQTPGQGLQFLFEYFSETQRNKGNFPGRFSGRQFSNSRSEMNVSTLELGDSALYLCASTYTTGLETQYFGPGTRLLVL.